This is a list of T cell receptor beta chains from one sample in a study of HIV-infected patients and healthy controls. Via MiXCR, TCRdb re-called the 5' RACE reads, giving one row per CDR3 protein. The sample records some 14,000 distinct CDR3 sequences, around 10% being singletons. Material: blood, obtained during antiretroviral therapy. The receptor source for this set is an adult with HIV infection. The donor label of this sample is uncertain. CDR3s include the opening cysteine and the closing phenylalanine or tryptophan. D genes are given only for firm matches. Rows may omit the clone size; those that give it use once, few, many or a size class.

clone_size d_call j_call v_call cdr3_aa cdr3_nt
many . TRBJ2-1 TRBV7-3 CASSPSAGASNEQFF TGTGCCAGCAGCCCCTCGGCGGGGGCTAGTAATGAGCAGTTCTTC
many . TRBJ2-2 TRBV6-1 CASSQHMTGRTGELFF TGTGCCAGCAGTCAACATATGACAGGGAGGACCGGGGAGCTGTTTTTT
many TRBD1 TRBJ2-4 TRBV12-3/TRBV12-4 CASSPRQGAIRGNIQYF TGTGCCAGCAGTCCCCGACAGGGGGCGATTCGGGGGAACATTCAGTACTTC
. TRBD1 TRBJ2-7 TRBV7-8 CASSLSSRQGAYEQYF TGTGCCAGCAGCTTGTCCTCCAGGCAGGGGGCCTACGAGCAGTACTTC
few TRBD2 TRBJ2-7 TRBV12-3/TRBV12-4 CASSETGGRYEQYF TGTGCCAGCAGTGAAACTGGCGGGAGATACGAGCAGTACTTC
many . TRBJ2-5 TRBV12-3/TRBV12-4 CASSFTSGTQYF TGTGCCAGCAGTTTTACAAGTGGGACCCAGTACTTC
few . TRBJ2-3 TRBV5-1 CASSLLAPHTDTQYF TGCGCCAGCAGCTTGTTGGCCCCCCACACAGATACGCAGTATTTT
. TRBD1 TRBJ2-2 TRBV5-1 CASSPQGMNTGELFF TGCGCCAGCAGCCCACAGGGGATGAACACCGGGGAGCTGTTTTTT
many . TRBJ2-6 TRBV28 CASSLSGSLLSGANVLTF TGTGCCAGCAGTCTGAGCGGATCGTTACTCTCTGGGGCCAACGTCCTGACTTTC
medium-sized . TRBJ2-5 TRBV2 CASSEEGPETQYF TGTGCCAGCAGTGAGGAGGGCCCAGAGACCCAGTACTTC
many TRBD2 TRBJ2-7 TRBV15 CATSRGGTSGVPYEQYF TGTGCCACCAGCAGAGGCGGGACTAGCGGAGTTCCCTACGAGCAGTACTTC
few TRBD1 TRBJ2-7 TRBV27 CASRAGTGFNEQYF TGTGCCAGCAGGGCCGGGACAGGGTTCAACGAGCAGTACTTC
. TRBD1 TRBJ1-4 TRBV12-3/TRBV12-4 CASSQQGFNEKLFF TGTGCCAGCAGCCAACAGGGGTTTAATGAAAAACTGTTTTTT
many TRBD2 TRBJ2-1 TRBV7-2 CASSSQREASANEQFF TGTGCCAGCAGTTCCCAGCGGGAGGCTTCCGCCAATGAGCAGTTCTTC
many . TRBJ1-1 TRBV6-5 CASSYSNRIPEAFF TGTGCCAGCAGTTACTCGAACAGGATCCCTGAAGCTTTCTTT
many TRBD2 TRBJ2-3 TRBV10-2 CASNPAGDTDTQYF TGCGCCAGCAATCCCGCGGGGGACACAGATACGCAGTATTTT
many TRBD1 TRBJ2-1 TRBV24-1 CATTTGTGAYNEQFF TGTGCCACCACCACCGGGACAGGGGCCTACAATGAGCAGTTCTTC
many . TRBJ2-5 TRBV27 CASSSGASSQETQYF TGTGCCAGCAGTTCCGGTGCCAGCTCCCAAGAGACCCAGTACTTC
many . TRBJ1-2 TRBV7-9 CASSSRDGNYGYTF TGTGCCAGCAGCTCCCGGGACGGTAACTATGGCTACACCTTC
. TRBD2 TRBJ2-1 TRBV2 CASILAGLSYNEQFF TGTGCCAGCATATTAGCGGGCCTCTCCTACAATGAGCAGTTCTTC
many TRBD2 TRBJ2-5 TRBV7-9 CASSVKAGVETQYF TGTGCCAGCAGCGTTAAAGCGGGAGTTGAGACCCAGTACTTC
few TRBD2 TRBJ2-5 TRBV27 CASSYSPGGQETQYF TGTGCCAGCAGTTACTCACCGGGAGGCCAGGAGACCCAGTACTTC
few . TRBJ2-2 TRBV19 CASSIPTYRNTGELFF TGTGCCAGTAGCATCCCTACATACAGGAACACCGGGGAGCTGTTTTTT
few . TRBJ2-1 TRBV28 CASSPPPGFSSYNEQFF TGTGCCAGCAGTCCCCCACCGGGATTTTCCTCCTACAATGAGCAGTTCTTC
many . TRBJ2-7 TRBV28 CASSLWGPLHEQYF TGTGCCAGCAGTTTGTGGGGCCCACTCCACGAGCAGTACTTC
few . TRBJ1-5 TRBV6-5 CASSYGGAGQPQHF TGTGCCAGCAGTTATGGAGGCGCCGGGCAGCCCCAGCATTTT
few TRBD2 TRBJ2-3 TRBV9 CASNPAGGGADTQYF TGTGCCAGCAACCCAGCGGGAGGTGGGGCAGATACGCAGTATTTT
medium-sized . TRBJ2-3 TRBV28 CASSGVSRLVSDTQYF TGTGCCAGCAGTGGGGTGTCGAGACTAGTATCCGATACGCAGTATTTT
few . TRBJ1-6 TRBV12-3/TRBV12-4 CASSFGQGDSPLHF TGTGCCAGCAGTTTTGGGCAGGGTGATTCACCCCTCCACTTT
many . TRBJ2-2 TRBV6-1 CASSARSLYKLANTGELFF TGTGCCAGCAGTGCCCGAAGCCTATATAAGTTGGCGAACACCGGGGAGCTGTTTTTT
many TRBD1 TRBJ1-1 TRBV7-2 CASSEVQGARRTEAFF TGTGCCAGCAGCGAAGTACAGGGGGCGAGGAGGACTGAAGCTTTCTTT
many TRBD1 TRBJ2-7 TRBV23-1 CASSQSNFGTGGGYEQYF TGCGCCAGCAGTCAATCTAATTTTGGGACAGGGGGCGGATACGAGCAGTACTTC
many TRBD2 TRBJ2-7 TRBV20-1 CSARDFQREGYEQYF TGCAGTGCTAGAGATTTTCAGCGGGAGGGCTACGAGCAGTACTTC
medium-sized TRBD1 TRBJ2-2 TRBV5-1 CASSFDRVEGELFF TGCGCCAGCAGCTTTGACAGGGTGGAGGGGGAGCTGTTTTTT
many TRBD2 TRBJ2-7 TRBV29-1 CSVDRGLAGDTYEQYF TGCAGCGTTGACAGGGGACTAGCGGGGGATACCTACGAGCAGTACTTC
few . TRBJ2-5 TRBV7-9 CASSARVVGQLSGAQYF TGTGCCAGCAGCGCTAGAGTGGTTGGACAGCTAAGCGGGGCCCAGTACTTC
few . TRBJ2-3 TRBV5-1 CASSLEGSFDTQYF TGCGCCAGCAGCTTGGAGGGTAGCTTCGATACGCAGTATTTT
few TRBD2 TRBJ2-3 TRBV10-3 CAISKSSGLTDTQYF TGTGCCATCAGTAAGTCTAGCGGACTCACAGATACGCAGTATTTT
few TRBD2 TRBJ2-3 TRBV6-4 CASRPRLAGGCDTQYF TGTGCCAGCAGGCCCAGACTAGCGGGAGGGTGTGATACGCAGTATTTT
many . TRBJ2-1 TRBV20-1 CSASPSYNEQFF TGCAGTGCTAGCCCCTCCTACAATGAGCAGTTCTTC
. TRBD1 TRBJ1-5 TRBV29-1 CSASLGLGTGHQPQHF TGCAGCGCCTCTTTGGGGCTCGGGACAGGGCATCAGCCCCAGCATTTT
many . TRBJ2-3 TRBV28 CASSGIEKDTQYF TGTGCCAGCAGTGGAATAGAAAAAGATACGCAGTATTTT
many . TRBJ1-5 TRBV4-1 CASSQDSRGNQPQHF TGCGCCAGCAGCCAAGATAGCAGGGGCAATCAGCCCCAGCATTTT
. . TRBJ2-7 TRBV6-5 CASSYSLTRDEQYF TGTGCCAGCAGTTACTCCCTGACTAGGGACGAGCAGTACTTC
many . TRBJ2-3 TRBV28 CASSKQGTQYF TGTGCCAGCAGTAAACAGGGTACGCAGTATTTT
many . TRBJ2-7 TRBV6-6 CASSFAQIYEQYF TGTGCCAGCAGTTTCGCACAGATCTACGAGCAGTACTTC
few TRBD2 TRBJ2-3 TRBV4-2 CASSQDRGVAGRRDTQYF TGTGCCAGCAGCCAAGATAGGGGGGTAGCGGGGAGACGGGATACGCAGTATTTT
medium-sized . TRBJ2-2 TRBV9 CASSYRSSNTGELFF TGTGCCAGCAGCTACAGGAGTTCGAACACCGGGGAGCTGTTTTTT
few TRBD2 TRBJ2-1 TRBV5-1 CASSRTSGGYNEQFF TGCGCCAGCAGCCGTACTAGCGGGGGTTACAATGAGCAGTTCTTC
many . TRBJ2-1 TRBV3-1 CASSQASGGAGSYNEQFF TGTGCCAGCAGCCAAGCTTCGGGTGGGGCGGGGTCCTACAATGAGCAGTTCTTC
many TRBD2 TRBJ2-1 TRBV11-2 CASSLADLAGALNEQFF TGTGCCAGCAGCTTGGCCGATTTAGCGGGAGCGCTAAATGAGCAGTTCTTC
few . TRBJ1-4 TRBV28 CASSPGGDEKLFF TGTGCCAGCAGTCCAGGTGGGGATGAAAAACTGTTTTTT
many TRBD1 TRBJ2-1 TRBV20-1 CSAVGTALEEQFF TGCAGTGCGGTAGGGACAGCCCTTGAAGAGCAGTTCTTC
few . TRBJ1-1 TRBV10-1 CASMGPNRAEAFF TGCGCCAGCATGGGACCTAATAGGGCTGAAGCTTTCTTT
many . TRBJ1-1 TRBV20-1 CSARFSGFKTEAFF TGCAGTGCTAGGTTTAGCGGGTTTAAAACTGAAGCTTTCTTT